This T cell receptor (beta chain) was identified during a study of OX40 agonist ivuxolimab in advanced cancers. Losses at the gene ends were 6 bases for V and 1 base for J; bases not matched to a gene: 19. CDR3 size: 19 residues. CDR1 SQVTM and CDR2 ANQGSEA come from the germline V gene. This table comes from immunoSEQ multiplex PCR, and its TCRdb copy is limited to in-frame clones, with some not included. The sample holds roughly 71,000 clones, 90% to 95% seen once. This clone is a singleton in its sample. The origin of this receptor is an adult with an advanced solid tumor such as melanoma, head and neck, liver or kidney cancer. Material: CD4+ or CD8+ T cells sorted from blood, obtained in a trial of the OX40 agonist ivuxolimab. This sequence joins TRBV29-1 and TRBJ2-3, with TRBD2 matching 10 bases. This CDR3 reads CSVRGGLADLRTGTDTQYF. Here the CDR3 DNA reads TGCAGCGTACGCGGAGGACTAGCGGACCTACGGACGGGCACAGATACGCAGTATTTT.